This T cell receptor beta chain came from a study of regulatory T cells in long-lasting Graves disease. Through Arm-PCR of CDR3 regions and iRepertoire HTBI primers, TCR beta libraries were built. TCRdb used MiXCR to reprocess the multiplex PCR reads, holding one entry per CDR3 protein. The sample has 400,000 to 500,000 distinct CDR3 sequences, approximately 16% seen once. Indicated time point: newly diagnosed GD, antithyroid drugs for less than 3 months. Isolated PBMC RNA provided the starting material for the TCR library. Between the trimmed V and J ends, which lost 4 bases and 5 bases, there was a span of 17 bases. This CDR3 is 15 amino acids long. This clonotype was found many times. The same data also went into a second study, on T cells in Graves' hyperthyroidism and ophthalmopathy. That source notes: Used for diagnoses were clinical symptoms, serum thyroxine and TRAb, thyroid ultrasound and orbital computed tomography. Primed by the HTBI set, a first-round RT-PCR was run on the TCR CDR3. Clonotypes that were expanded in thyroid above 0.001 mostly appeared in blood too. With a median lead of around 5.9 months before onset, the model predicted ophthalmopathy.

Here the sequenced sample was peripheral blood mononuclear cells (PBMCs), taken at new diagnosis, from a patient treated with antithyroid drugs. This clonotype originated in a woman aged 18-29 years with Graves disease. The chain has TRBV12-3 or TRBV12-4 and TRBJ1-1; tentative D call: TRBD1 (5 bases). The CDR3 loop reads CASSSRVGDGTEAFF. The CDR3 DNA sequence: TGTGCCAGCAGTTCCCGGGTGGGGGATGGAACTGAAGCTTTCTTT.